This T cell receptor (beta chain) was profiled in a study of shared clonotypes between healthy human individuals. In the authors' methods: Junction-only sequences produced by ImmunoSEQ had no quality scores, so filtering differed. Only in-frame clones appear in the TCRdb table, and some are missing; sequencing was by immunoSEQ multiplex PCR. V and J calls and clone size follow that table, whereas D and trimming were derived from the DNA. The sample lists some 1 million clones, roughly 70% occurring once. V lost 5 bases and J lost 8, with 11 bases in between. CDR3 length equals 12 residues. CDR1 and CDR2 from the germline V gene are MNHNY and SVGAGI (reference sequence).

The source of this sequence is a man aged 18 to 30 in good health. Sequencing was carried out using memory CD4+ T cells sorted from blood. The subset denotes: CD45RA-negative fraction. The chain couples TRBV6-6 to TRBJ2-3, with D maybe TRBD1 (5 bases). The CDR3, as DNA: TGTGCCAGCAGTCAGGGCTTGGGTACGCAGTATTTT. Translating it yields CASSQGLGTQYF.